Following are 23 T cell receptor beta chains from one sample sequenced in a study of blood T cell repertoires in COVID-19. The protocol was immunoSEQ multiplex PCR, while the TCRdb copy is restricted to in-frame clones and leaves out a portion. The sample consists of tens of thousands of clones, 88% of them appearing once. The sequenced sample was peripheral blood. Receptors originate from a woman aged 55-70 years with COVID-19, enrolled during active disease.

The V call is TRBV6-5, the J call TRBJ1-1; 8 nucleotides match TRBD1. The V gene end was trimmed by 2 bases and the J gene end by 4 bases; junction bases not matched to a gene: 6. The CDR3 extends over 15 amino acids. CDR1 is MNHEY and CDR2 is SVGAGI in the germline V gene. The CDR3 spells CASSYTGQGVTEAFF. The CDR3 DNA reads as TGTGCCAGCAGTTACACTGGACAGGGAGTCACTGAAGCTTTCTTT.

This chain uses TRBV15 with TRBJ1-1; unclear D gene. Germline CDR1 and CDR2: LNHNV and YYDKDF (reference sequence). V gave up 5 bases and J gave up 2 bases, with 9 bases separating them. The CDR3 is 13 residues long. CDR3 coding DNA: TGTGCCACCAGCGGTGCACTAAACACTGAAGCTTTCTTT. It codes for CATSGALNTEAFF.

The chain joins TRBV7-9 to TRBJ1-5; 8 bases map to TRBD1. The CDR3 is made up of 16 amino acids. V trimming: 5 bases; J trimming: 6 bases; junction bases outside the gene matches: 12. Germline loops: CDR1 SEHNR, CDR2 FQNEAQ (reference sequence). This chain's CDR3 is CASSAQPGGAGQPQHF. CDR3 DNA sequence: TGTGCCAGCAGCGCCCAACCAGGGGGCGCGGGTCAGCCCCAGCATTTT.

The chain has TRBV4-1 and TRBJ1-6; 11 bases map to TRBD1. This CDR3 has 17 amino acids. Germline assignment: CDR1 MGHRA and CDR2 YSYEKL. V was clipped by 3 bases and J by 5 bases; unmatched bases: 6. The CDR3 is CASSQGTGGKDNSPLHF. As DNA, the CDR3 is TGCGCCAGCAGCCAGGGGACAGGGGGTAAGGATAATTCACCCCTCCACTTT.

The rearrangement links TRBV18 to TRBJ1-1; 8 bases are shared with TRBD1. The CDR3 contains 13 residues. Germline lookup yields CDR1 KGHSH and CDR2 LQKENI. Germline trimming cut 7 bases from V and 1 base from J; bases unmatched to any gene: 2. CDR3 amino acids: CASFTGGNTEAFF. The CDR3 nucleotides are TGTGCCAGCTTCACAGGGGGGAACACTGAAGCTTTCTTT.

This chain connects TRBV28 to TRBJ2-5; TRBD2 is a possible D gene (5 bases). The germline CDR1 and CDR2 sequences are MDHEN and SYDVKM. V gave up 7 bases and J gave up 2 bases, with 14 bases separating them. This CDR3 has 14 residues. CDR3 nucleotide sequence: TGTGCCAGCACGTCTGGGAGCCATCAAGAGACCCAGTACTTC. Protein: CASTSGSHQETQYF.

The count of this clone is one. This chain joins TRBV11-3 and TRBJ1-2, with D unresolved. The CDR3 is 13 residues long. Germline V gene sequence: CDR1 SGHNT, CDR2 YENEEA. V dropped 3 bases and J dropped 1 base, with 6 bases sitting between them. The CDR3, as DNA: TGTGCCAGCAGCTTTACAAGTAACTATGGCTACACCTTC. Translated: CASSFTSNYGYTF.

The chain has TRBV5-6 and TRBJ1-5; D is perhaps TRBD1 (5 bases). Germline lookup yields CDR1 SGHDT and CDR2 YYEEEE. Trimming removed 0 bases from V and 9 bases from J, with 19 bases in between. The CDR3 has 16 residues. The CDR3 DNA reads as TGTGCCAGCAGCTTGGGCGGGGGGGACCTAATGGGGCCCCAGCATTTT. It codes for CASSLGGGDLMGPQHF.

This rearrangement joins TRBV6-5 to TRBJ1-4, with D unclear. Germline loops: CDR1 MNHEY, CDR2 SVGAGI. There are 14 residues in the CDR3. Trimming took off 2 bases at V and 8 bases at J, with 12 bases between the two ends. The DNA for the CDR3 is TGTGCCAGCAGTTACGACCCGACGGGGGAAAAACTGTTTTTT. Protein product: CASSYDPTGEKLFF.

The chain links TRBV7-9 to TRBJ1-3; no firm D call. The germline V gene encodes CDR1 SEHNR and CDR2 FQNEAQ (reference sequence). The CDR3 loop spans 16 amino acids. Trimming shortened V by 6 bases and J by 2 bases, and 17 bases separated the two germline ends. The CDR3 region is CASSYKPRQAGNTIYF. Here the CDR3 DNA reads TGTGCCAGCAGTTACAAACCCCGGCAGGCTGGAAACACCATATATTTT. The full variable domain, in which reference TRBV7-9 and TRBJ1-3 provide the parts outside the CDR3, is DTGVSQNPRHKITKRGQNVTFRCDPISEHNRLYWYRQTLGQGPEFLTYFQNEAQLEKSRLLSDRFSAERPKGSFSTLEIQRTEQGDSAMYLCASSYKPRQAGNTIYFGEGSWLTVV.

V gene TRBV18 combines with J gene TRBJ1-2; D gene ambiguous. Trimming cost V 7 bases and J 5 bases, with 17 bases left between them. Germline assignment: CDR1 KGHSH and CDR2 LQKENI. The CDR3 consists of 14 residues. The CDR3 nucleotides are TGTGCCAGCTTCCCGGACCATGCGGGATATGGCTACACCTTC. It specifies CASFPDHAGYGYTF.

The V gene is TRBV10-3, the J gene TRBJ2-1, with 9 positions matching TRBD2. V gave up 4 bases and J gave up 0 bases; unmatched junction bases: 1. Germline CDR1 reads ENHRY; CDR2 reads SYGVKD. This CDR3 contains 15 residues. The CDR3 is CAISGGRASYNEQFF. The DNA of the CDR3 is TGTGCCATCAGTGGCGGGAGGGCCTCCTACAATGAGCAGTTCTTC.

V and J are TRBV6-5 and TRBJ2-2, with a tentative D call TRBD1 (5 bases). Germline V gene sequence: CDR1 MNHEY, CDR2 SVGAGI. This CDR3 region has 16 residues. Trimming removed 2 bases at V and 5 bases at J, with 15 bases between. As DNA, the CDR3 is TGTGCCAGCAGTTACAAGGGGTGGCTGCGGACCGGGGAGCTGTTTTTT. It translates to CASSYKGWLRTGELFF.

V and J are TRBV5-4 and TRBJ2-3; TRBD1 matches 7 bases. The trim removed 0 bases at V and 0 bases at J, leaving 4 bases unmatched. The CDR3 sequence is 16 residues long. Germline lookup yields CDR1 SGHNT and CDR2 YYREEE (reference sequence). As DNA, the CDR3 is TGTGCCAGCAGCTTGGGACAGGGTGATAGCACAGATACGCAGTATTTT. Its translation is CASSLGQGDSTDTQYF.

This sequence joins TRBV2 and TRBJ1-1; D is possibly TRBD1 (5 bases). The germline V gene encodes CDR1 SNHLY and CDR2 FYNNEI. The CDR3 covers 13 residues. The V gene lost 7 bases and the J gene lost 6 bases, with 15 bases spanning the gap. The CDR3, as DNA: TGTGCCAGCACCGCGGCAGGGTGGGCTGAAGCTTTCTTT. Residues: CASTAAGWAEAFF.

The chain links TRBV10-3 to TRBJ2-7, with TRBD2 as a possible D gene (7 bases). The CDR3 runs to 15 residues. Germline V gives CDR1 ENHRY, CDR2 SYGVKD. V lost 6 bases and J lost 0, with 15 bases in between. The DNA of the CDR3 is TGTGCCATCAGGGGGGGGGCAGAGAGCTCCTACGAGCAGTACTTC. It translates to CAIRGGAESSYEQYF.

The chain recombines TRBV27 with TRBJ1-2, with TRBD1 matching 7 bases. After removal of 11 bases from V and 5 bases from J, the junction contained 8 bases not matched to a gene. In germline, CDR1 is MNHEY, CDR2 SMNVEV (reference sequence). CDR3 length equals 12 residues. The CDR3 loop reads CAARTGPYGYTF. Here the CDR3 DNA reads TGTGCCGCCCGGACAGGCCCATATGGCTACACCTTC.

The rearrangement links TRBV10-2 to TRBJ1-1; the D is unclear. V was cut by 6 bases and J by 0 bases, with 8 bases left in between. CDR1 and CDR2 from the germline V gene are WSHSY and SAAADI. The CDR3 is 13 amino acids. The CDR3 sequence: CASRAQMNTEAFF. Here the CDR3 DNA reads TGCGCCAGCAGGGCTCAGATGAACACTGAAGCTTTCTTT.

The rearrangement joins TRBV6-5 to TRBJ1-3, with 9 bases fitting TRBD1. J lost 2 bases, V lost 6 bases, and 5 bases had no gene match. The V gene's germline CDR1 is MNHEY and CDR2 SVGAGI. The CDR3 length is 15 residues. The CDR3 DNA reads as TGTGCCAGCAGAAGGACAGGGGCGGCTGGAAACACCATATATTTT. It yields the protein CASRRTGAAGNTIYF.

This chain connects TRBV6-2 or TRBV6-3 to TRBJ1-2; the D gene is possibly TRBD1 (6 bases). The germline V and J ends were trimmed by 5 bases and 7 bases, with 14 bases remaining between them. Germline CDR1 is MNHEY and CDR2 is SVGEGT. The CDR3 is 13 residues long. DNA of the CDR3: TGTGCCAGCAGTCGACAGGTCGCGGGTGGCTACACCTTC. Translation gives CASSRQVAGGYTF.

In nucleotides, the CDR3 is TGTGCCAGCAGCTTGGCGGTTTGGGGACAGGGAGATGGCTACACCTTC. It codes for CASSLAVWGQGDGYTF. The chain combines TRBV5-6 with TRBJ1-2; 9 bases agree with TRBD1. V trimming: 0 bases; J trimming: 6 bases; junction bases outside the gene matches: 9. This CDR3 comprises 16 residues. The V gene's germline CDR1 is SGHDT and CDR2 YYEEEE.

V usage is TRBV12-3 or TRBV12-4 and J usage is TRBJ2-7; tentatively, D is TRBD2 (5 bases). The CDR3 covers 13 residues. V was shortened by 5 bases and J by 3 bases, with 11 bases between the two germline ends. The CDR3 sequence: CASSPSRGYEQYF. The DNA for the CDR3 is TGTGCCAGCAGTCCGAGCCGGGGCTACGAGCAGTACTTC.

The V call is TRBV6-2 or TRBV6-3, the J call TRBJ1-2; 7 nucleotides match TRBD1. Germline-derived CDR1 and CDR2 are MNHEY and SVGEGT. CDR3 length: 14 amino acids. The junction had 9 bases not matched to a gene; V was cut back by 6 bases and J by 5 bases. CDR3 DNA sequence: TGTGCCAGCAGCCCCTCCGGGACAGCATATGGCTACACCTTC. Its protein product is CASSPSGTAYGYTF.